The 27 T cell receptor beta chains listed next were all sequenced from one sample in a study of shared clonotypes between healthy human individuals. TCRdb's copy holds only in-frame clones and misses some; the assay was immunoSEQ multiplex PCR. The top ten hold more than 0.5% of the sample, which has some 1,100,000 clones, approximately 80% seen once. Sequences were obtained from memory CD4+ T cells from PBMCs. The subset is: CD45RA-negative fraction. These receptor sequences come from a young man in good health. Some clones in this sample may be carry-over from other donors' samples.

The genes are TRBV5-6 and TRBJ2-1, with 9 bases that match TRBD2. V was clipped by 1 base and J by 2 bases; unmatched bases: 13. The CDR3 is made up of 19 amino acids. The germline V gene has CDR1 SGHDT and CDR2 YYEEEE. For the CDR3, the DNA is TGTGCCAGCAGCTTGACCAACAAGTTAGCGGGAGTGCCCTACAATGAGCAGTTCTTC. It specifies CASSLTNKLAGVPYNEQFF.

This chain joins TRBV5-1 and TRBJ2-5; the match to TRBD1 covers 12 bases. The CDR3 consists of 14 residues. Germline CDR1 SGHRS, CDR2 YFSETQ. V shed 4 bases, J shed 4 bases, and the junction held 2 bases outside the gene matches. As DNA, the CDR3 is TGCGCCAGCAGCCCGGGACAGGGGGCAGAGACCCAGTACTTC. Translating it yields CASSPGQGAETQYF.

This clone was seen just once. This chain connects TRBV4-1 to TRBJ2-1; 7 nucleotides align to TRBD1. The CDR3 extends over 15 amino acids. In germline, CDR1 is MGHRA, CDR2 YSYEKL. After removal of 4 bases from V and 8 bases from J, the junction contained 11 bases not matched to a gene. CDR3 in amino acids: CASSPLRQGRDEQFF. CDR3 coding DNA: TGCGCCAGCAGCCCTCTCCGACAGGGTAGAGATGAGCAGTTCTTC.

CDR3 sequence reads: CASSVEPGMYTGELFF. CDR3 coding DNA: TGTGCCAGCAGCGTAGAACCGGGGATGTACACCGGGGAGCTGTTTTTT. The gene calls are TRBV9 and TRBJ2-2; D possibly corresponds to TRBD2 (5 bases). There are 16 residues in the CDR3. V was cut by 0 bases and J by 3 bases, with 12 bases left in between. The germline gives CDR1 SGDLS, CDR2 YYNGEE. Based on the CDR3 plus reference TRBV9 and TRBJ2-2, the full variable domain is DSGVTQTPKHLITATGQRVTLRCSPRSGDLSVYWYQQSLDQGLQFLIQYYNGEERAKGNILERFSAQQFPDLHSELNLSSLELGDSALYFCASSVEPGMYTGELFFGEGSRLTVL.

This chain connects TRBV15 to TRBJ1-2; D might be TRBD1 (6 bases). Trimming stripped 5 bases from V and 4 bases from J, with 14 bases between. The CDR3 runs 14 residues. The germline CDR1 and CDR2 sequences are LNHNV and YYDKDF (reference sequence). CDR3 DNA: TGTGCCACCAGCCTTGGGGGCAGGAGCTATGGCTACACCTTC. It codes for CATSLGGRSYGYTF.

V gene TRBV5-4 combines with J gene TRBJ2-1; D perhaps matches TRBD2 (6 bases). From germline, CDR1 is SGHNT and CDR2 YYREEE (reference sequence). V was clipped by 2 bases and J by 5 bases, with 14 bases between them. The CDR3 consists of 15 residues. In DNA form, the CDR3 reads TGTGCCAGCAGCTTCGGGGGTGCGGGTAACAATGAGCAGTTCTTC. It encodes CASSFGGAGNNEQFF.

In nucleotides, the CDR3 is TGTGCCAGCAGTCTTAATGAGAAGCAGTTCTTC. Translation: CASSLNEKQFF. The chain couples TRBV6-6 to TRBJ2-1, with D uncertain. The CDR3 totals 11 residues. Germline V gene lookup returns CDR1 MNHNY and CDR2 SVGAGI (reference sequence). Deletions cut 5 bases from V and 11 bases from J, with 10 bases between.

V gene TRBV5-5 combines with J gene TRBJ2-5; D is perhaps TRBD2 (6 bases). The CDR3 consists of 15 residues. Germline V lookup: CDR1 SGHKS, CDR2 YYEKEE (reference sequence). The V end was cut by 0 bases, the J end by 5 bases, with 14 bases between. The CDR3 DNA reads as TGTGCCAGCAGCTTGGAACCGGGAGTAGGGGAGACCCAGTACTTC. Translation: CASSLEPGVGETQYF.

The J gene is TRBJ2-3, the V gene TRBV5-1; 8 bases are shared with TRBD2. V lost 2 bases, J lost 7 bases, and 6 bases stayed unmatched. The germline CDR1 and CDR2 sequences are SGHRS and YFSETQ. The CDR3 covers 14 residues. CDR3 amino acids: CASSLSGGMNTQYF. The CDR3, as DNA: TGCGCCAGCAGCTTAAGCGGGGGTATGAATACGCAGTATTTT. Looking up the rest from reference TRBV5-1 and TRBJ2-3 gives the full variable domain: KAGVTQTPRYLIKTRGQQVTLSCSPISGHRSVSWYQQTPGQGLQFLFEYFSETQRNKGNFPGRFSGRQFSNSRSEMNVSTLELGDSALYLCASSLSGGMNTQYFGPGTRLTVL.

The CDR3 here is CASSLDLRGTNAGELFF. CDR3 DNA sequence: TGTGCCAGCAGCTTAGATTTACGGGGGACAAACGCCGGGGAGCTGTTTTTT. The genes are TRBV7-6 and TRBJ2-2, with D possibly called TRBD1 or TRBD2 (6 bases each). This CDR3 comprises 17 residues. Deletions cut 1 base from V and 6 bases from J, with 18 bases between. Germline lookup yields CDR1 SGHVS and CDR2 FNYEAQ.

CDR3 bases: TGTGCCAGTGCGGAGGCCAGGATGGAGACCCAGTACTTC. Residues: CASAEARMETQYF. The gene calls are TRBV9 and TRBJ2-5, with D maybe TRBD2 (5 bases). In germline, CDR1 is SGDLS, CDR2 YYNGEE. V lost 8 bases and J lost 5, with 16 bases in between. The CDR3 runs 13 residues. Combining the CDR3 with reference TRBV9 and TRBJ2-5 gives the whole variable domain DSGVTQTPKHLITATGQRVTLRCSPRSGDLSVYWYQQSLDQGLQFLIQYYNGEERAKGNILERFSAQQFPDLHSELNLSSLELGDSALYFCASAEARMETQYFGPGTRLLVL.

CDR3 DNA sequence: TGTGCCAGCTCACCATCCACTGAATACAGTACCTATGGCTACACCTTC. Translation gives CASSPSTEYSTYGYTF. The J gene is TRBJ1-2, the V gene TRBV18; D uncertain. Germline assignment: CDR1 KGHSH and CDR2 LQKENI. V lost 2 bases and J 4 bases, leaving 17 bases between the germline ends. The CDR3 contains 16 residues.

The chain uses TRBV13 and TRBJ1-1, with 8 nucleotides matching TRBD1. The CDR3 extends over 17 amino acids. V trimming: 3 bases; J trimming: 5 bases; junction bases outside the gene matches: 14. Germline CDR1 PRHDT, CDR2 FYEKMQ (reference sequence). CDR3 nucleotides: TGTGCCAGCAGCTTTGGAGGGACAGGTGCGGGGGAGACTGAAGCTTTCTTT. It codes for CASSFGGTGAGETEAFF.

The rearrangement links TRBV28 to TRBJ2-6, with 8 bases matching TRBD2. CDR3 size: 16 residues. The germline CDR1 and CDR2 sequences are MDHEN and SYDVKM. J was trimmed by 0 bases and V by 5 bases; bases with no gene match: 3. The CDR3 DNA reads TGTGCCAGCAGTCCCAGCGGGAGCTCTGGGGCCAACGTCCTGACTTTC. The encoded protein is CASSPSGSSGANVLTF.

This chain connects TRBV7-3 to TRBJ2-1; a weak D match, TRBD2 (6 bases). This CDR3 contains 15 residues. The germline V gene has CDR1 SGHTA and CDR2 FQGTGA. Deletions cut 1 base from V and 6 bases from J, with 13 bases between. DNA of the CDR3: TGTGCCAGCAGCTTAAGCGGGACGGGTCTCAATGAGCAGTTCTTC. Residues: CASSLSGTGLNEQFF.

The chain employs TRBV15 and TRBJ1-3, with 7 bases aligning to TRBD1. The CDR3 spans 14 residues. Germline V lookup: CDR1 LNHNV, CDR2 YYDKDF (reference sequence). Germline trimming cut 5 bases from V and 4 bases from J; bases unmatched to any gene: 5. The CDR3 loop reads CATSFTGAGNTIYF. The CDR3 DNA is TGTGCCACCAGCTTTACAGGGGCCGGAAACACCATATATTTT. Complete variable domain (other parts from reference TRBV15 and TRBJ1-3): DAMVIQNPRYQVTQFGKPVTLSCSQTLNHNVMYWYQQKSSQAPKLLFHYYDKDFNNEADTPDNFQSRRPNTSFCFLDIRSPGLGDTAMYLCATSFTGAGNTIYFGEGSWLTVV.

The chain uses TRBV5-1 and TRBJ2-5; the D is unclear. Germline values: CDR1 SGHRS, CDR2 YFSETQ. Trimming removed 6 bases from V and 5 bases from J, with 14 bases in between. The length of the CDR3 is 13 residues. CDR3 bases: TGCGCCAGCAAGTCAAACCTGGGGGAGACCCAGTACTTC. It yields the protein CASKSNLGETQYF.

On this clone: Additional DNA sequences in this sample encode the identical CDR3. The chain recombines TRBV28 with TRBJ1-1, with TRBD1 matching over 7 bases. Germline V CDR1 and CDR2: MDHEN, SYDVKM. The ends lost 6 bases at V and 0 bases at J; junction bases unmatched: 4. This CDR3 region has 14 residues. The DNA of the CDR3 is TGTGCCAGCAGCCAAGGGGGCATGAACACTGAAGCTTTCTTT. Translated, it gives CASSQGGMNTEAFF.

This clone has more than one count but fewer than ten. This chain connects TRBV30 to TRBJ2-3, with no clear D. The V end was cut by 3 bases, the J end by 2 bases, with 6 bases between. The CDR3 is made up of 12 amino acids. From germline, CDR1 is GTSNPN and CDR2 SVGIG (reference sequence). In DNA form, the CDR3 reads TGTGCCTGGAGGGATAACACAGATACGCAGTATTTT. This gives the protein CAWRDNTDTQYF.

The rearrangement links TRBV9 to TRBJ2-3; D possibly corresponds to TRBD2 (5 bases). Trimming stripped 0 bases from V and 0 bases from J, with 14 bases between. This CDR3 has 17 amino acids. The germline V gene encodes CDR1 SGDLS and CDR2 YYNGEE. In DNA form, the CDR3 reads TGTGCCAGCAGCGTAGGCCCACTCGGGAAGAGCACAGATACGCAGTATTTT. Translated: CASSVGPLGKSTDTQYF.

This chain links TRBV11-2 with TRBJ1-4; a possible D gene is TRBD1 (5 bases). The CDR3 spans 17 residues. V was pared by 5 bases and J by 0 bases, with 16 bases between. Germline assignment: CDR1 SGHAT and CDR2 FQNNGV. The chain's CDR3 is CASSPRGQGATNEKLFF. CDR3 coding DNA: TGTGCCAGCAGCCCTAGAGGCCAGGGTGCAACTAATGAAAAACTGTTTTTT.

V is TRBV7-2 and J is TRBJ1-4; D perhaps matches TRBD1 (5 bases). The V and J ends lost 2 bases and 0 bases respectively, with 19 bases between them. The V gene's germline CDR1 is SGHTA and CDR2 FQGNSA. The CDR3 is 19 amino acids. The CDR3 DNA reads as TGTGCCAGCAGCTTACGGTTGGTCGGCAGGGCGGCAACTAATGAAAAACTGTTTTTT. It yields the protein CASSLRLVGRAATNEKLFF.

This clone was detected only once. The chain links TRBV9 to TRBJ2-1, with D tentatively TRBD1 or TRBD2 (5 bases each). Trimming pared 4 bases from V and 8 bases from J, leaving 22 bases between. This CDR3 has 16 residues. Looked up from germline, CDR1 is SGDLS and CDR2 is YYNGEE. CDR3 nucleotide sequence: TGTGCCAGCAGCCTCCGGGGCTACGTGGGTATGGATGAGCAGTTCTTC. The encoded protein is CASSLRGYVGMDEQFF.

The chain joins TRBV7-7 to TRBJ2-3; D uncertain. The ends were cut back, 2 bases at V and 6 bases at J, with 9 bases in the middle. Germline assignment: CDR1 SSHAT and CDR2 FNYEAQ (reference sequence). This CDR3 contains 13 residues. The CDR3 sequence: CASSLTLRDTQYF. CDR3 DNA: TGTGCCAGCAGCTTAACATTACGGGATACGCAGTATTTT.

V gene TRBV5-1 combines with J gene TRBJ2-1, with D unclear. Trimming shortened V by 0 bases and J by 5 bases, and 21 bases separated the two germline ends. The V gene's germline CDR1 is SGHRS and CDR2 YFSETQ. The CDR3 is made up of 18 amino acids. CDR3 amino acids: CASSLAEGVPRGHNEQFF. CDR3 coding DNA: TGCGCCAGCAGCTTGGCCGAAGGCGTTCCTAGAGGTCACAATGAGCAGTTCTTC.

The genes are TRBV19 and TRBJ1-2; D call uncertain. CDR1 LNHDA and CDR2 SQIVND come from the germline V gene (reference sequence). V was cut by 2 bases and J by 7 bases, with 11 bases left in between. The CDR3 runs 13 residues. CDR3 coding DNA: TGTGCCAGTAGTATAACGGAGGGAGCTGGCTACACCTTC. Translation gives CASSITEGAGYTF.

This rearrangement joins TRBV6-1 to TRBJ1-1; D is perhaps TRBD1 (5 bases). Germline lookup yields CDR1 MNHNS and CDR2 SASEGT. Trimming removed 5 bases at V and 1 base at J, with 8 bases between. This CDR3 region has 13 residues. CDR3 nucleotide sequence: TGTGCCAGCAGTTCGAGGGGGAACACTGAAGCTTTCTTT. The encoded protein is CASSSRGNTEAFF.